This T cell receptor (beta chain) was identified in a study of cytomegalovirus exposure and HLA in healthy donors. This clone has only a few counts. The antigen remains unidentified. This CDR3 comprises 15 residues. CDR1 MGHDK and CDR2 SYGVNS come from the germline V gene. V gave up 2 bases and J gave up 5 bases; unmatched junction bases: 2. Primers included in the PCR were 60 Vbeta and 13 Jbeta primers. Profiling relied on immunoSEQ multiplex PCR, and the TCRdb table lists in-frame clones only, not all of them. The sample shows about 140,000 clones, around 80% of them seen only once. General study results and limits: In most subjects, TCR beta sequences reportedly gave accurate predictions of HLA-A and HLA-B alleles. Earlier results showed most TCR beta V segments being productive about 90% or about 30% of the time. TCR beta chains numbering some 160 were designated cytomegalovirus-associated.

Sequencing was performed on PBMCs. The chain has TRBV25-1 and TRBJ2-7, with 14 bases that match TRBD2. The sequence was collected from a man aged 40-49 years in good health and CMV-seronegative. This CDR3 reads CASSEGTSGSDEQYF. DNA for the CDR3: TGTGCCAGCAGTGAAGGGACTAGCGGGAGTGACGAGCAGTACTTC.